This T cell receptor beta chain was sequenced for a study of blood T cell repertoires in COVID-19. Study background: Researchers got acute and convalescent COVID-19 samples from the United States, Italy and Spain.

Authors' methods: Amplification with reference gene primers provided the estimates of nucleated cell counts. Sequenced by immunoSEQ multiplex PCR; TCRdb stores in-frame clones only, minus some. V, J and clone size derive from that table, while D and trimming were established from the DNA sequence. This table holds roughly 75,000 clones, approximately 84% found once. This CDR3 is built from 14 residues. CDR1 is SGHVS and CDR2 is FNYEAQ in the germline V gene. V dropped 5 bases and J dropped 6 bases, with 11 bases sitting between them. The Seattle patients, enrolled during active infection, were followed longitudinally.

The sample consisted of peripheral blood. The origin of this receptor is a man between 45 and 60 years old with COVID-19, enrolled during active disease. V usage is TRBV7-6 and J usage is TRBJ1-6, with D possibly being TRBD1 (5 bases). This CDR3 reads CASSLGLLNSPLHF. Written as DNA, the CDR3 is TGTGCCAGCAGCCTGGGACTTCTTAATTCACCCCTCCACTTT.